This TCR beta chain emerged from a study of response to subunit inactivated influenza vaccine. The V gene end was trimmed by 0 bases and the J gene end by 6 bases; junction bases not matched to a gene: 4. The CDR3 contains 14 residues. The germline V gene has CDR1 DFQATT and CDR2 SNEGSKA (reference sequence). TCRdb reprocessed the RT-PCR reads with MiXCR, giving one entry per CDR3 protein. The table lists about 520,000 distinct CDR3 sequences, over 9.5% of them singletons. Overall study findings and caveats: There was a suggestion from the authors that each seasonal influenza vaccination recruits few new T cells.

This clonotype was counted many times. Its antigen is as yet unknown. The sequence was obtained from a man between 50 and 59 years old who received an inactivated influenza vaccine. The chain employs TRBV20-1 and TRBJ2-1, with 8 bases that match TRBD2. The sequences come from PBMCs from blood, collected 45 days after vaccination. The CDR3 loop reads CSARDPAGANEQFF. The CDR3 DNA reads TGCAGTGCTAGAGATCCAGCGGGAGCCAATGAGCAGTTCTTC.